This TCR beta chain was identified in a study of blood T cell repertoires in COVID-19. Trimming left V 2 bases short and J 0 bases short, with 11 bases between. This CDR3 is 16 amino acids long. Germline assignment: CDR1 LNHDA and CDR2 SQIVND (reference sequence). This clone was observed a few times. Donors were grouped by their self-reported clinical history. Within the 2 weeks before study entry, each person in the exposed group met a COVID-19 case. TCRdb's copy holds only in-frame clones and misses some; the assay was immunoSEQ multiplex PCR. The data show 130,000 to 150,000 clones, roughly 87% seen once.

The sequence was obtained from a woman aged 40 to 55 who had been exposed to COVID-19. The sequenced material came from PBMCs or T cells enriched from blood (not recorded which). The chain joins TRBV19 to TRBJ1-5, with D perhaps matching TRBD1 (6 bases). CDR3 loop: CASSIRTAYSNQPQHF. The DNA for the CDR3 is TGTGCCAGTAGTATAAGGACAGCTTATAGCAATCAGCCCCAGCATTTT.